The 27 T cell receptor beta chains presented below share a single source sample, sequenced in a study of shared clonotypes between healthy human individuals. Repertoires were generated with immunoSEQ multiplex PCR, while TCRdb's copy carries only in-frame clones and drops some. The data hold some 1.1 million clones, with 70% to 85% observed a single time. The specimen was memory CD4+ T cells from PBMCs. This sample's subset: CD45RA-negative fraction. The receptors shown here come from a man between 18 and 29 years old in good health. Some clones in this sample may be carry-over from other donors' samples.

This clone appeared a few times. This chain uses TRBV6-1 with TRBJ1-1; 8 nucleotides match TRBD1. The germline CDR1 and CDR2 sequences are MNHNS and SASEGT. Losses at the gene ends were 11 bases for V and 4 bases for J; bases not matched to a gene: 6. This CDR3 is 12 amino acids long. The CDR3 sequence: CAHRGVSTEAFF. As DNA, the CDR3 is TGTGCCCACAGGGGGGTCAGCACTGAAGCTTTCTTT.

As for this clone: A far larger clone is just one base off, so this is likely a read error. The chain combines TRBV5-1 with TRBJ2-5; TRBD1 is a possible D gene (5 bases). This CDR3 spans 14 amino acids. Trimming left V 6 bases short and J 7 bases short, with 19 bases between. Germline CDR1 SGHRS, CDR2 YFSETQ. CDR3 loop: CASTPQVGIRTQYF. The DNA for the CDR3 is TGCGCCAGCACCCCACAGGTTGGGATTAGGACCCAGTACTTC. Filled out from reference TRBV5-1 and TRBJ2-5, the complete variable domain reads KAGVTQTPRYLIKTRGQQVTLSCSPISGHRSVSWYQQTPGQGLQFLFEYFSETQRNKGNFPGRFSGRQFSNSRSEMNVSTLELGDSALYLCASTPQVGIRTQYFGPGTRLLVL.

CDR3 protein: CASSLLGQGVGELFF. The CDR3 region has the DNA TGCGCCAGCAGCTTACTTGGACAGGGTGTCGGGGAGCTGTTTTTT. This chain uses TRBV5-1 with TRBJ2-2; 8 nucleotides line up with TRBD1. The CDR3 has 15 residues. Germline V gene lookup returns CDR1 SGHRS and CDR2 YFSETQ. Trimming cost V 2 bases and J 7 bases; bases outside gene matches: 7.

The chain combines TRBV29-1 with TRBJ2-3; D is perhaps TRBD2 (7 bases). Germline CDR1 is SQVTM and CDR2 is ANQGSEA. The CDR3 has 12 amino acids. V was clipped by 3 bases and J by 6 bases, with 10 bases between them. CDR3 loop: CSVDGGADTQYF. The CDR3, as DNA: TGCAGCGTTGATGGGGGGGCGGATACGCAGTATTTT.

This clone has a count of ten or more. V is TRBV25-1 and J is TRBJ1-2; possible D gene TRBD1, 6 bases. Germline CDR1 reads MGHDK; CDR2 reads SYGVNS. With 3 bases removed from V and 7 bases from J, the gap between germline ends came to 18 bases. This CDR3 is 15 amino acids long. The CDR3 here is CASSETSGGEGGYTF. CDR3 coding DNA: TGTGCCAGCAGTGAGACCTCCGGGGGCGAGGGTGGCTACACCTTC.

As regards this clone: Different DNA sequences within this sample yield the same CDR3. The genes are TRBV18 and TRBJ1-1; D unresolved. Deletions cut 1 base from V and 3 bases from J, with 6 bases between. The CDR3 has 13 amino acids. Per germline, CDR1 KGHSH and CDR2 LQKENI. The CDR3 loop reads CASSPLGDTEAFF. In DNA, the CDR3 is TGTGCCAGCTCACCACTTGGGGACACTGAAGCTTTCTTT.

V and J are TRBV25-1 and TRBJ2-2; D not resolved. The germline gives CDR1 MGHDK, CDR2 SYGVNS. This CDR3 spans 14 amino acids. Trimming removed 5 bases at V and 7 bases at J, with 14 bases between. Written as DNA, the CDR3 is TGTGCCAGCAGTTCACTACAACGCGGCGGGGAGCTGTTTTTT. Translating it yields CASSSLQRGGELFF. Filled out from reference TRBV25-1 and TRBJ2-2, the complete variable domain reads EADIYQTPRYLVIGTGKKITLECSQTMGHDKMYWYQQDPGMELHLIHYSYGVNSTEKGDLSSESTVSRIRTEHFPLTLESARPSHTSQYLCASSSLQRGGELFFGEGSRLTVL.

CDR3 in amino acids: CASSLVPSGNRELFF. DNA of the CDR3: TGCGCCAGCAGCTTGGTACCTAGCGGGAACCGGGAGCTGTTTTTT. The chain uses TRBV5-1 and TRBJ2-2; TRBD2 matches 9 bases. CDR1 is SGHRS and CDR2 is YFSETQ in the germline V gene. V dropped 0 bases and J dropped 9; count of bases not matched to a gene: 6. The CDR3 loop spans 15 amino acids.

This clone was picked up one time. CDR3 nucleotides: TGTGCCAGCAGCTTTGCACTTTGGTACGACACTGAAGCTTTCTTT. Translation: CASSFALWYDTEAFF. The chain links TRBV5-6 to TRBJ1-1; D call uncertain. V lost 2 bases, J lost 3 bases, and 14 bases lay in between. The germline CDR1 and CDR2 sequences are SGHDT and YYEEEE. This CDR3 comprises 15 residues.

The chain carries TRBV27 and TRBJ2-5, with 9 bases that match TRBD1. The J call may not be correct, given that the DNA end is closer to TRBJ2-7. CDR1 MNHEY and CDR2 SMNVEV come from the germline V gene (reference sequence). CDR3 length: 13 residues. This CDR3 is CASSLGTGYEQYF. The CDR3 coding sequence is TGTGCCAGCAGTTTAGGGACAGGGTACGAGCAGTACTTC.

This clone was counted between two and nine times. The V and J genes are TRBV2 and TRBJ2-7; no clear D gene. CDR3 size: 13 residues. Looked up from germline, CDR1 is SNHLY and CDR2 is FYNNEI. V gave up 2 bases and J gave up 2 bases, with 7 bases separating them. This CDR3 reads CASSERRTYEQYF. In DNA form, the CDR3 reads TGTGCCAGCAGTGAACGCAGGACCTACGAGCAGTACTTC.

The chain couples TRBV7-9 to TRBJ2-5, with a possible D match to TRBD2 (6 bases). The CDR3 runs 14 residues. CDR1 and CDR2 (germline): SEHNR, FQNEAQ (reference sequence). The V and J ends lost 2 bases and 4 bases respectively, with 11 bases between them. As DNA, the CDR3 is TGTGCCAGCAGCTTACGGCAGGAGGGAGAGACCCAGTACTTC. Its translation: CASSLRQEGETQYF.

This clone showed up just once. The V and J genes are TRBV6-5 and TRBJ1-2; no firm D call. This CDR3 has 14 residues. Germline-derived CDR1 and CDR2 are MNHEY and SVGAGI. V lost 5 bases to trimming and J lost 8 bases, with 18 bases between them. The CDR3 is CASSATREGSGYTF. The CDR3 coding sequence is TGTGCCAGCAGTGCTACGCGCGAGGGAAGCGGCTACACCTTC.

The V gene is TRBV6-6, the J gene TRBJ2-6; D is ambiguous. Per the germline V gene, CDR1 is MNHNY and CDR2 is SVGAGI (reference sequence). The CDR3 loop spans 15 amino acids. Trimming cost V 6 bases and J 4 bases, with 13 bases left between them. CDR3 sequence (DNA): TGTGCCAGCAGCCCCGGACCCTCCGGGGCCAACGTCCTGACTTTC. Its translation is CASSPGPSGANVLTF.

The chain uses TRBV5-1 and TRBJ1-1; TRBD1 is a possible D gene (6 bases). V was pared by 0 bases and J by 4 bases, with 13 bases between. The CDR3 extends over 15 amino acids. Germline loops: CDR1 SGHRS, CDR2 YFSETQ. CDR3 sequence reads: CASSLDPGGGTEAFF. The CDR3 DNA reads as TGCGCCAGCAGCTTGGACCCGGGAGGGGGCACTGAAGCTTTCTTT. The whole variable domain, filled in from reference TRBV5-1 and TRBJ1-1, reads KAGVTQTPRYLIKTRGQQVTLSCSPISGHRSVSWYQQTPGQGLQFLFEYFSETQRNKGNFPGRFSGRQFSNSRSEMNVSTLELGDSALYLCASSLDPGGGTEAFFGQGTRLTVV.

J is TRBJ1-1 and V is TRBV11-2, with TRBD1 as a possible D gene (5 bases). There are 15 residues in the CDR3. Germline CDR1 SGHAT, CDR2 FQNNGV. V shed 5 bases and J shed 5 bases, with 18 bases lying between them. CDR3 in amino acids: CASSPQGRRGTEAFF. The CDR3 DNA sequence: TGTGCCAGCAGCCCCCAGGGTCGGCGAGGGACTGAAGCTTTCTTT.

V usage is TRBV6-5 and J usage is TRBJ2-7; 9 positions match TRBD2. Germline trimming cut 2 bases from V and 2 bases from J; bases unmatched to any gene: 1. This CDR3 region has 14 residues. Germline V gene data show CDR1 as MNHEY and CDR2 as SVGAGI. This chain's CDR3 is CASSYLAGPYEQYF. CDR3 nucleotide sequence: TGTGCCAGCAGTTACCTAGCGGGACCCTACGAGCAGTACTTC.

This chain links TRBV5-1 with TRBJ2-3; 7 bases agree with TRBD2. Per germline, CDR1 SGHRS and CDR2 YFSETQ. The CDR3 totals 16 residues. The ends lost 1 base at V and 2 bases at J; junction bases unmatched: 7. The CDR3 DNA is TGCGCCAGCAGCTTGAGAAAGCTAGCGGCCACAGATACGCAGTATTTT. Translating it yields CASSLRKLAATDTQYF. Combining the CDR3 with reference TRBV5-1 and TRBJ2-3 gives the whole variable domain KAGVTQTPRYLIKTRGQQVTLSCSPISGHRSVSWYQQTPGQGLQFLFEYFSETQRNKGNFPGRFSGRQFSNSRSEMNVSTLELGDSALYLCASSLRKLAATDTQYFGPGTRLTVL.

The chain couples TRBV19 to TRBJ2-7; 7 positions agree with TRBD1. Germline values: CDR1 LNHDA, CDR2 SQIVND (reference sequence). The V gene end was trimmed by 6 bases and the J gene end by 1 base; junction bases not matched to a gene: 3. The CDR3 is 13 residues long. CDR3 sequence: CASRLTGSYEQYF. CDR3 sequence (DNA): TGTGCCAGTAGGCTGACAGGGTCCTACGAGCAGTACTTC.

The genes are TRBV7-9 and TRBJ1-1; TRBD1 agrees at 8 bases. CDR3 size: 15 residues. The junction had 4 bases not matched to a gene; V was cut back by 0 bases and J by 4 bases. The V gene's germline CDR1 is SEHNR and CDR2 FQNEAQ (reference sequence). As DNA, the CDR3 is TGTGCCAGCAGCTTAGCCCTGGACAGGGCCACTGAAGCTTTCTTT. Amino acid sequence: CASSLALDRATEAFF. Combining the CDR3 with reference TRBV7-9 and TRBJ1-1 gives the whole variable domain DTGVSQNPRHKITKRGQNVTFRCDPISEHNRLYWYRQTLGQGPEFLTYFQNEAQLEKSRLLSDRFSAERPKGSFSTLEIQRTEQGDSAMYLCASSLALDRATEAFFGQGTRLTVV.

This chain joins TRBV4-1 and TRBJ2-7, with 8 bases aligning to TRBD2. Per the germline V gene, CDR1 is MGHRA and CDR2 is YSYEKL. The CDR3 has 16 residues. The ends lost 2 bases at V and 1 base at J; junction bases unmatched: 7. The DNA for the CDR3 is TGCGCCAGCAGCCAACCCCCGGGGGGGGTATCCTACGAGCAGTACTTC. This translates into CASSQPPGGVSYEQYF.

This chain uses TRBV25-1 with TRBJ1-2; 7 bases map to TRBD1. CDR1 and CDR2 (germline): MGHDK, SYGVNS. CDR3 length: 15 residues. V gave up 5 bases and J gave up 1 base; unmatched junction bases: 7. CDR3 amino acids: CASSPGQLINYGYTF. CDR3 DNA sequence: TGTGCCAGCAGTCCGGGACAGCTCATTAACTATGGCTACACCTTC.

CDR3 loop: CASSRGTGAYANTGELFF. CDR3 nucleotides: TGCGCCAGCAGCAGAGGGACAGGGGCCTACGCGAACACCGGGGAGCTGTTTTTT. The chain joins TRBV5-1 to TRBJ2-2, with 10 bases aligning to TRBD1. Trimming took 4 bases from V and 0 from J; bases not matched to a gene: 9. This CDR3 comprises 18 residues. Germline CDR1 reads SGHRS; CDR2 reads YFSETQ.

There are a few counts of this clone. The CDR3 bases are TGTGCCAGCTCACCTTCCGGGGCTAACACTGAAGCTTTCTTT. Translated: CASSPSGANTEAFF. The chain links TRBV18 to TRBJ1-1; TRBD1 might be the D (5 bases). CDR3 length equals 14 residues. Per the germline V gene, CDR1 is KGHSH and CDR2 is LQKENI. Deletions cut 3 bases from V and 2 bases from J, with 10 bases between. Drawing the rest from reference TRBV18 and TRBJ1-1, the complete variable domain is NAGVMQNPRHLVRRRGQEARLRCSPMKGHSHVYWYRQLPEEGLKFMVYLQKENIIDESGMPKERFSAEFPKEGPSILRIQQVVRGDSAAYFCASSPSGANTEAFFGQGTRLTVV.

The genes are TRBV11-2 and TRBJ1-1; no firm D call. Per the germline V gene, CDR1 is SGHAT and CDR2 is FQNNGV. The length of the CDR3 is 13 residues. V was trimmed by 7 bases and J by 7 bases, leaving 16 bases between them. The CDR3 loop reads CASTPALAVEAFF. The CDR3 DNA reads TGTGCCAGCACCCCGGCTTTGGCAGTTGAAGCTTTCTTT.

The chain recombines TRBV9 with TRBJ2-2, with 7 bases lining up with TRBD1. CDR1 and CDR2 (germline): SGDLS, YYNGEE. J gave up 6 bases and V 2 bases, and 7 bases lay outside the gene matches. The length of the CDR3 is 15 residues. DNA for the CDR3: TGTGCCAGCAGCGTGACAGGGTCGGTAGCCGGGGAGCTGTTTTTT. Amino acid sequence: CASSVTGSVAGELFF.

The V call is TRBV18, the J call TRBJ2-3; a possible D gene is TRBD1 (5 bases). Germline V CDR1 and CDR2: KGHSH, LQKENI. CDR3 length: 14 residues. V was pared by 3 bases and J by 3 bases, with 10 bases between. In nucleotides, the CDR3 is TGTGCCAGCTCACCTGACAGCCGGACAGATACGCAGTATTTT. It is translated as CASSPDSRTDTQYF.